These 16 T cell receptor beta chains originate from one sample sequenced in a study of PD-L1 blockade in urothelial cancer (dated by TCRdb to about 2017). Library method: the immunoSEQ multiplex PCR assay. The source is immuneACCESS, and TCRdb retained only in-frame sequences with V and J called. Part of the clones is not carried over; for the studies checked, unresolved V genes explain less than half of this, and the remainder is unexplained. For this sample the table gives around 45,000 clones, of which 88% were detected only once. The ten largest account for 3% to 5% of the sample. The input for sequencing was PBMCs, taken around atezolizumab (anti-PD-L1) treatment. The receptors were gathered from a man older than 75 with urothelial cancer.

This chain joins TRBV10-2 and TRBJ2-5; no firm D call. Germline V gives CDR1 WSHSY, CDR2 SAAADI. V was clipped by 1 base and J by 2 bases, with 5 bases between them. This CDR3 has 13 amino acids. CDR3 sequence (DNA): TGCGCCAGCAGTGAGTTCACACAAGAGACCCAGTACTTC. The encoded protein is CASSEFTQETQYF.

V is TRBV29-1 and J is TRBJ1-1, with TRBD1 matching over 7 bases. The germline CDR1 and CDR2 sequences are SQVTM and ANQGSEA. The CDR3 has 12 amino acids. V lost 7 bases and J lost 4; bases outside the gene matches: 6. The CDR3 DNA reads TGCAGCGCGAACAGGGGAGCCACTGAAGCTTTCTTT. Its translation: CSANRGATEAFF.

The J gene is TRBJ2-7, the V gene TRBV25-1; TRBD2 is a possible D gene (6 bases). The germline V gene encodes CDR1 MGHDK and CDR2 SYGVNS. The CDR3 totals 15 residues. V lost 6 bases to trimming and J lost 0 bases, with 15 bases between them. CDR3 in DNA: TGTGCCAGCAGACCGAACACGGGACTCTCCTACGAGCAGTACTTC. It encodes CASRPNTGLSYEQYF.

The chain recombines TRBV5-1 with TRBJ2-3; TRBD1 aligns across 9 bases. The CDR3 contains 13 residues. Per the germline V gene, CDR1 is SGHRS and CDR2 is YFSETQ. The V and J ends lost 5 bases and 5 bases, in that order; junction bases with no gene match: 3. The CDR3 region has the DNA TGCGCCAGCAGAGAGACAGGGGGAGATACGCAGTATTTT. It is translated as CASRETGGDTQYF.

J is TRBJ1-1 and V is TRBV5-1, with D tentatively TRBD1 (6 bases). Trimming stripped 0 bases from V and 2 bases from J, with 8 bases between. The CDR3 extends over 14 amino acids. Germline-derived CDR1 and CDR2 are SGHRS and YFSETQ. The CDR3 nucleotides read TGCGCCAGCAGCTTGGACAGGGTCAACACTGAAGCTTTCTTT. This gives the protein CASSLDRVNTEAFF. Filled out from reference TRBV5-1 and TRBJ1-1, the complete variable domain reads KAGVTQTPRYLIKTRGQQVTLSCSPISGHRSVSWYQQTPGQGLQFLFEYFSETQRNKGNFPGRFSGRQFSNSRSEMNVSTLELGDSALYLCASSLDRVNTEAFFGQGTRLTVV.

The chain combines TRBV10-2 with TRBJ1-5; D unresolved. The CDR3 runs to 14 residues. Germline V gene data show CDR1 as WSHSY and CDR2 as SAAADI. Trimming removed 4 bases from V and 4 bases from J, with 11 bases in between. CDR3 region: CASSGSGSNQPQHF. DNA for the CDR3: TGCGCCAGCAGTGGATCAGGATCTAATCAGCCCCAGCATTTT.

The chain couples TRBV13 to TRBJ1-2, with 7 bases aligning to TRBD1. Germline loops: CDR1 PRHDT, CDR2 FYEKMQ (reference sequence). The CDR3 loop spans 13 amino acids. V lost 3 bases, J lost 7 bases, and 5 bases stayed unmatched. CDR3 nucleotides: TGTGCCAGCAGCTTCCGGGACAGTTCTGGCTACACCTTC. Residues: CASSFRDSSGYTF.

The genes are TRBV13 and TRBJ2-1; TRBD2 matches at 14 bases. Germline V gene data show CDR1 as PRHDT and CDR2 as FYEKMQ (reference sequence). The CDR3 has 18 residues. V gave up 5 bases and J gave up 6 bases; unmatched junction bases: 12. The CDR3 reads CASSVLFRTSGRSNEQFF. The CDR3 coding sequence is TGTGCCAGCAGCGTCCTCTTCAGGACTAGCGGGAGGTCCAATGAGCAGTTCTTC. Looking up the rest from reference TRBV13 and TRBJ2-1 gives the full variable domain: AAGVIQSPRHLIKEKRETATLKCYPIPRHDTVYWYQQGPGQDPQFLISFYEKMQSDKGSIPDRFSAQQFSDYHSELNMSSLELGDSALYFCASSVLFRTSGRSNEQFFGPGTRLTVL.

The CDR3 sequence is CASSEYSGRTPYNEQFF. The CDR3 nucleotides read TGCGCCAGCAGTGAATATAGCGGGAGGACCCCCTACAATGAGCAGTTCTTC. This chain links TRBV10-2 with TRBJ2-1; 10 nucleotides match TRBD2. V gave up 3 bases and J gave up 2 bases; unmatched junction bases: 7. This CDR3 is 17 amino acids long. Germline assignment: CDR1 WSHSY and CDR2 SAAADI.

The V call is TRBV19, the J call TRBJ2-2; 10 bases agree with TRBD1. CDR3 length equals 17 residues. Germline V lookup: CDR1 LNHDA, CDR2 SQIVND (reference sequence). With 5 bases clipped from V and 2 bases from J, the junction kept 8 bases outside the gene matches. CDR3 nucleotide sequence: TGTGCCAGTAGTGTCGAGACAGGGGGCGTAAACACCGGGGAGCTGTTTTTT. It yields the protein CASSVETGGVNTGELFF. The entire variable domain, with the rest obtained from reference TRBV19 and TRBJ2-2, is as follows: DGGITQSPKYLFRKEGQNVTLSCEQNLNHDAMYWYRQDPGQGLRLIYYSQIVNDFQKGDIAEGYSVSREKKESFPLTVTSAQKNPTAFYLCASSVETGGVNTGELFFGEGSRLTVL.

The chain combines TRBV29-1 with TRBJ2-7; TRBD1 aligns across 8 bases. The CDR3 is 14 residues long. Germline CDR1 and CDR2: SQVTM and ANQGSEA. Losses at the gene ends were 2 bases for V and 1 base for J; bases not matched to a gene: 4. DNA for the CDR3: TGCAGCGTTGAAATAGGACAGGGATCCTACGAGCAGTACTTC. Encoded protein: CSVEIGQGSYEQYF.

The table lists this clone with a few counts. The rearrangement links TRBV5-6 to TRBJ2-3; 8 nucleotides agree with TRBD2. This CDR3 comprises 15 residues. Looked up from germline, CDR1 is SGHDT and CDR2 is YYEEEE. V lost 2 bases, J lost 1 base, and 3 bases stayed unmatched. CDR3 nucleotide sequence: TGTGCCAGCAGCTTCCCAGCGGGGGGCACAGATACGCAGTATTTT. The encoded protein is CASSFPAGGTDTQYF. The full variable domain, with the rest looked up from reference TRBV5-6 and TRBJ2-3, is DAGVTQSPTHLIKTRGQQVTLRCSPKSGHDTVSWYQQALGQGPQFIFQYYEEEERQRGNFPDRFSGHQFPNYSSELNVNALLLGDSALYLCASSFPAGGTDTQYFGPGTRLTVL.

This chain uses TRBV28 with TRBJ1-4; tentatively, D is TRBD1 (5 bases). Trimming left V 2 bases short and J 8 bases short, with 18 bases between. The germline gives CDR1 MDHEN, CDR2 SYDVKM. The CDR3 runs to 16 residues. The DNA for the CDR3 is TGTGCCAGCAGTTTAAGCGGGGTGGGGGGAAGGGAAAAACTGTTTTTT. It translates to CASSLSGVGGREKLFF.

The chain links TRBV15 to TRBJ2-5; 8 nucleotides agree with TRBD1. Trimming removed 8 bases from V and 2 bases from J; junction bases left unmatched: 4. Germline V gives CDR1 LNHNV, CDR2 YYDKDF (reference sequence). CDR3 size: 13 residues. This CDR3 is CATGQGPQETQYF. The CDR3 bases are TGTGCCACCGGACAGGGACCACAAGAGACCCAGTACTTC.

The V gene is TRBV19, the J gene TRBJ2-3, with 8 bases matching TRBD1. CDR3 size: 14 residues. V was clipped by 4 bases and J by 2 bases; unmatched bases: 2. The germline V gene encodes CDR1 LNHDA and CDR2 SQIVND (reference sequence). CDR3 bases: TGTGCCAGTAGTAAGGACAGGGTCACAGATACGCAGTATTTT. As protein: CASSKDRVTDTQYF.

This clone has just one count. The chain recombines TRBV28 with TRBJ1-5, with TRBD1 identical over 7 bases. V lost 3 bases, J lost 1 base, and 6 bases stayed unmatched. The CDR3 loop spans 16 amino acids. CDR1 MDHEN and CDR2 SYDVKM come from the germline V gene. CDR3 DNA sequence: TGTGCCAGCAGTTTCCACCCGGGACAGAGCAATCAGCCCCAGCATTTT. Protein sequence: CASSFHPGQSNQPQHF.